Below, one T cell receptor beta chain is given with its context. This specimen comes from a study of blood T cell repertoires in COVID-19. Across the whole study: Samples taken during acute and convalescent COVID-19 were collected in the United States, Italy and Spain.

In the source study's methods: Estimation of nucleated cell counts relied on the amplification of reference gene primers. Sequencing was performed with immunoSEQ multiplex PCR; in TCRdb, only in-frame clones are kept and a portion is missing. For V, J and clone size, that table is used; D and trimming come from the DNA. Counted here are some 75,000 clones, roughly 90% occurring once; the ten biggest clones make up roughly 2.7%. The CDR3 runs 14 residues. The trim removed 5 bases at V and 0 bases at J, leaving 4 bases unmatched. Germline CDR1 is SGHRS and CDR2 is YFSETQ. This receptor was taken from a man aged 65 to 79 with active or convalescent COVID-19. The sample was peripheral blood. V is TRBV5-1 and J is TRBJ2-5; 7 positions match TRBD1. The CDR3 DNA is TGCGCCAGCAGTTTACAGGGGTACCAAGAGACCCAGTACTTC. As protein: CASSLQGYQETQYF.